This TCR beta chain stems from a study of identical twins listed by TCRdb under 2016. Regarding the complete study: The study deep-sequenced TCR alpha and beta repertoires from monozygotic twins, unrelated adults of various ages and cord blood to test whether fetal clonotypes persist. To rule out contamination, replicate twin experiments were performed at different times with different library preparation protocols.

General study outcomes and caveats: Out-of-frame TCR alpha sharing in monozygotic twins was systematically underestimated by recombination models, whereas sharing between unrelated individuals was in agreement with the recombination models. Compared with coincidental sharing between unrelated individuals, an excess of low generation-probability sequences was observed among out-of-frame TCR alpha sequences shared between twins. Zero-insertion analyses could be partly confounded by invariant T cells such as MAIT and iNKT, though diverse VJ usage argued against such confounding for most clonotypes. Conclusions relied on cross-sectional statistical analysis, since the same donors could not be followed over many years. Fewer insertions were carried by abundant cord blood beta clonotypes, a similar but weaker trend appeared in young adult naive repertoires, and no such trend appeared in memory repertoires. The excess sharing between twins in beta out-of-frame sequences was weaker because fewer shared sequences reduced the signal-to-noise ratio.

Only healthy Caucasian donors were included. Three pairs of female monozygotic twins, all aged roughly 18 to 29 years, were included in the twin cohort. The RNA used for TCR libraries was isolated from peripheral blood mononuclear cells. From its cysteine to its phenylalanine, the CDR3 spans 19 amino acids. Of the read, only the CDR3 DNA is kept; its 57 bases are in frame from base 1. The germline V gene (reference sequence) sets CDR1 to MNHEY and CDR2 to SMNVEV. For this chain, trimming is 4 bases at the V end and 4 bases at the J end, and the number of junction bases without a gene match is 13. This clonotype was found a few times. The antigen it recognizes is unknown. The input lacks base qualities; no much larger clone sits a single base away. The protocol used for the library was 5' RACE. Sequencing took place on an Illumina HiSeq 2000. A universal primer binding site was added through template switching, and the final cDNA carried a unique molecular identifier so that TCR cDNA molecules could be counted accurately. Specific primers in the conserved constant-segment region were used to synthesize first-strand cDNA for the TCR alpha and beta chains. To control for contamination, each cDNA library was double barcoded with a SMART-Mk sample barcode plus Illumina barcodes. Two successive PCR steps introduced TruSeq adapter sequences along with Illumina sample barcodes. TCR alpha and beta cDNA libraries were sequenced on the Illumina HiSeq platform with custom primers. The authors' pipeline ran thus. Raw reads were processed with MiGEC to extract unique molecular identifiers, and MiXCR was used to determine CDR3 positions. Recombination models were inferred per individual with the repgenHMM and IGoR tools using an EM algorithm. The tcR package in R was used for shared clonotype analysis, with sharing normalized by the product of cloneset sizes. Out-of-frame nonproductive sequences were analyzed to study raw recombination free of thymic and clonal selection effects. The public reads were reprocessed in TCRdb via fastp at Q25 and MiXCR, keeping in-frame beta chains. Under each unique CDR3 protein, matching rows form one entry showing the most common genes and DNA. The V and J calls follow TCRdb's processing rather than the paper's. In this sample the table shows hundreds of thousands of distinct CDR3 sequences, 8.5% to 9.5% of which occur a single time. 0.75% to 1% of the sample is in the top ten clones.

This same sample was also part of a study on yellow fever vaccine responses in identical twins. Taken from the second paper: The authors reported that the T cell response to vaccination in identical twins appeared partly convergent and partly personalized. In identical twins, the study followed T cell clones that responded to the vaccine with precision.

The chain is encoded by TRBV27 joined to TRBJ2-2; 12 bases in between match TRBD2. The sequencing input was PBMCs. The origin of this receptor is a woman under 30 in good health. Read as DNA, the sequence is TGTGCCAGCAGTTACCTACCCAGGACTAGCGGGACTTCCACCGGGGAGCTGTTTTTT. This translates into CASSYLPRTSGTSTGELFF.